The source of this TCR beta chain is a study of T-cell memory formation after mild COVID-19. Via MiXCR, TCRdb re-called the 5' RACE reads, giving one row per CDR3 protein. The sample has around 310,000 distinct CDR3 sequences; more than 15% are singletons. CDR3 length: 15 residues. CDR1 SGHRS and CDR2 YFSETQ come from the germline V gene. Deletions cut 1 base from V and 7 bases from J, with 15 bases between. The chain joins TRBV5-1 to TRBJ2-1; D is perhaps TRBD1 (5 bases). The clonotype comes from a man younger than 35 who had mild COVID-19 (a few samples of this study predate the infection). Cell type and time point are not known. Specimen: PBMCs or a T cell subset sorted from them (not recorded which). Here the CDR3 reads CASSLILQGENEQFF. The CDR3 DNA reads TGCGCCAGCAGCTTGATCCTCCAAGGGGAAAATGAGCAGTTCTTC.